This entry lists 7 T cell receptor beta chains sequenced from one sample in a study of T cells in Graves' hyperthyroidism and ophthalmopathy. RNA transcripts gave rise to amplified TCR beta CDR3 regions. A set of HTBI primers served as the primers for a first-round RT-PCR of the TCR CDR3. TCRdb reprocessed the multiplex PCR reads with MiXCR, giving one entry per CDR3 protein. The repertoire consists of some 600,000 distinct CDR3 sequences, with approximately 14% occurring once and the leading ten covering approximately 5.7%. Sequencing was performed on blood. Every receptor here comes from a woman younger than 45 with Graves' hyperthyroidism that later progressed to Graves' ophthalmopathy.

The chain links TRBV20-1 to TRBJ1-1; possible D gene TRBD1, 6 bases. Germline V gene sequence: CDR1 DFQATT, CDR2 SNEGSKA (reference sequence). Trimming removed 2 bases from V and 1 base from J, with 11 bases in between. This CDR3 is 14 amino acids long. Written as DNA, the CDR3 is TGCAGTGCTAGAACGGGAGGGGGGAACACTGAAGCTTTCTTT. Encoded protein: CSARTGGGNTEAFF.

This clonotype was observed at least ten times. The V call is TRBV20-1, the J call TRBJ2-1; D remains unclear. Trimming pared 4 bases from V and 3 bases from J, leaving 4 bases between. This CDR3 has 11 amino acids. Germline V gene data show CDR1 as DFQATT and CDR2 as SNEGSKA (reference sequence). Written as DNA, the CDR3 is TGCAGTGCTACCAACTACAATGAGCAGTTCTTC. This translates into CSATNYNEQFF.

This clonotype was detected many times. This chain uses TRBV27 with TRBJ1-5; TRBD1 is a possible D gene (5 bases). Trimming stripped 6 bases from V and 3 bases from J, with 9 bases between. From germline, CDR1 is MNHEY and CDR2 SMNVEV (reference sequence). This CDR3 contains 13 residues. CDR3 loop: CASRGAINQPQHF. DNA of the CDR3: TGTGCCAGCAGAGGGGCGATCAATCAGCCCCAGCATTTT.

This clonotype was counted between two and nine times. The chain is built from TRBV20-1 and TRBJ2-2; perhaps TRBD1 as D (6 bases). The CDR3 totals 13 residues. In germline, CDR1 is DFQATT, CDR2 SNEGSKA (reference sequence). Trimming removed 6 bases at V and 1 base at J, with 9 bases between. The CDR3 coding sequence is TGCAGTGCAAGGGGACAGAACACCGGGGAGCTGTTTTTT. Its translation: CSARGQNTGELFF.

This clonotype was seen many times. The chain has TRBV29-1 and TRBJ1-5; 12 bases fit TRBD1. The germline CDR1 and CDR2 sequences are SQVTM and ANQGSEA. This CDR3 spans 16 amino acids. Unmatched junction bases numbered 7, after V lost 0 bases and J lost 7 bases. This CDR3 reads CSVEDERGQGAQPQHF. CDR3 sequence (DNA): TGCAGCGTTGAAGATGAGCGGGGACAGGGGGCCCAGCCCCAGCATTTT.

Many counts were recorded for this clonotype. The chain links TRBV20-1 to TRBJ1-2; D uncertain. Per germline, CDR1 DFQATT and CDR2 SNEGSKA (reference sequence). This CDR3 is built from 12 residues. Trimming left V 2 bases short and J 5 bases short, with 9 bases between. The chain's CDR3 is CSARLDLYGYTF. CDR3 coding DNA: TGCAGTGCTAGATTGGATTTATATGGCTACACCTTC.

This chain uses TRBV6-1 with TRBJ1-5; 9 bases are a match to TRBD1. V gave up 9 bases and J gave up 7 bases; unmatched junction bases: 13. The length of the CDR3 is 15 residues. Germline-derived CDR1 and CDR2 are MNHNS and SASEGT. Here the CDR3 reads CARLGTGPRRQPQHF. In nucleotides, the CDR3 is TGTGCCAGGCTTGGGACAGGGCCCCGGAGGCAGCCCCAGCATTTT.